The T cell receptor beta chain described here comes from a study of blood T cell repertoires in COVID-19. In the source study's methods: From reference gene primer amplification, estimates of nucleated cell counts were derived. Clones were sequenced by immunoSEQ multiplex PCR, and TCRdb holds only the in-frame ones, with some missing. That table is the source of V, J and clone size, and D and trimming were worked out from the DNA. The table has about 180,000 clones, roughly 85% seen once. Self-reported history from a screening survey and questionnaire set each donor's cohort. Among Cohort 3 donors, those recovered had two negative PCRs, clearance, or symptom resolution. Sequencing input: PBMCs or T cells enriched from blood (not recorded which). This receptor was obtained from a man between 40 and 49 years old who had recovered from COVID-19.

The CDR3 DNA reads as TGTGCCAGCAGGAGGGGGCTAGCCTACGAGCAGTACTTC. Residues: CASRRGLAYEQYF. This chain joins TRBV6-5 and TRBJ2-7; TRBD1 matches 7 bases. V lost 6 bases to trimming and J lost 2 bases; unmatched junction nucleotides: 4. The CDR3 is 13 residues long. Germline V gene sequence: CDR1 MNHEY, CDR2 SVGAGI.